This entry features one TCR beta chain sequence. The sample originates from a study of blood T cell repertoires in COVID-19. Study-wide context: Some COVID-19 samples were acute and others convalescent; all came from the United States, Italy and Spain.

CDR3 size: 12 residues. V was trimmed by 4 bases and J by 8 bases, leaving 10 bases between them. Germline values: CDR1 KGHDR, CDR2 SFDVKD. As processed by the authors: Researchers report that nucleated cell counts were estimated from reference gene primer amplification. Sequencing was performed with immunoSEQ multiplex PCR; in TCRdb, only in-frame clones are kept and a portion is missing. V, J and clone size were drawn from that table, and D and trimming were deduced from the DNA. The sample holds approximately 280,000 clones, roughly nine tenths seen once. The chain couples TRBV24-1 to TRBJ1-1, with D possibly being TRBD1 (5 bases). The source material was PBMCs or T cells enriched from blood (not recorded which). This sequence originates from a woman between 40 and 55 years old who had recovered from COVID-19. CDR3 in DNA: TGTGCCACCAGTGACGGGGGACGGGAAGCTTTCTTT. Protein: CATSDGGREAFF.